The 3 T cell receptor beta chains presented below share a single source sample, sequenced in a study of T cell responses to AZD1222 COVID-19 vaccine. Sequenced by immunoSEQ multiplex PCR; TCRdb stores in-frame clones only, minus some. The sample contains 150,000 to 200,000 clones, approximately 95% of which appear only once. This material consisted of peripheral blood, taken on day 0 of AZD1222 vaccination. Receptor source: an adult in good health.

The chain couples TRBV13 to TRBJ1-5, with no clear D. Germline loops: CDR1 PRHDT, CDR2 FYEKMQ (reference sequence). The V end was cut by 6 bases, the J end by 1 base, with 4 bases between. The CDR3 extends over 12 amino acids. CDR3 DNA: TGTGCCAGCAGTATAAGCAATCAGCCCCAGCATTTT. It codes for CASSISNQPQHF.

V is TRBV3-1 (or the pseudogene TRBV3-2) and J is TRBJ1-1; 12 bases agree with TRBD1. Germline trimming cut 1 base from V and 6 bases from J; bases unmatched to any gene: 3. Germline CDR1 is LGHDT and CDR2 is YNNKEL (reference sequence). The CDR3 totals 15 residues. This CDR3 reads CASSQAGTGGPEAFF. CDR3 DNA: TGTGCCAGCAGCCAAGCCGGGACAGGGGGCCCTGAAGCTTTCTTT.

In this sample, this clone turned up once. The genes are TRBV29-1 and TRBJ2-7; 7 bases match TRBD1. CDR1 is SQVTM and CDR2 is ANQGSEA in the germline V gene. The CDR3 loop spans 11 amino acids. With V trimmed by 6 bases and J by 6 bases, 5 bases remained unmatched. This CDR3 is CSVGDRTEQYF. CDR3 DNA: TGCAGCGTCGGGGACAGAACCGAGCAGTACTTC.